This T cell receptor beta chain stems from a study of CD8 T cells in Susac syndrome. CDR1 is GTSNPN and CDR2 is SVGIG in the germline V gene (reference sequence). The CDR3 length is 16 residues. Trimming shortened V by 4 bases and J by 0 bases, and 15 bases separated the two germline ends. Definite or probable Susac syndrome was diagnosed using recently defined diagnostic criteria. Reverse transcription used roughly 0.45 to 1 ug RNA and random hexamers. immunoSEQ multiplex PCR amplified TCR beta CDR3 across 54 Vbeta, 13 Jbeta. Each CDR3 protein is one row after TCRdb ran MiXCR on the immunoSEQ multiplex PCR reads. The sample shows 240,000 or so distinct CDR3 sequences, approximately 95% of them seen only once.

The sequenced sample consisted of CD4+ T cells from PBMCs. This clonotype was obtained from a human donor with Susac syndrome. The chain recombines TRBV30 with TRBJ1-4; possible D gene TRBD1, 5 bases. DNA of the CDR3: TGTGCCTGGAAGAAAAGACGAGGGGCAACTAATGAAAAACTGTTTTTT. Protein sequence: CAWKKRRGATNEKLFF.